This T cell receptor (beta chain) was profiled in a study of CD8+ T cells in alopecia areata. Overall study context: Tofacitinib continued for 6 to 18 months and was then withheld for 6 months.

Treatment: oral pan-JAK inhibitor, 5-10 mg twice daily. On this clone: The antigen is unknown.

TCR sequencing used cDNA made by reverse transcription of extracted RNA. Generated by immunoSEQ multiplex PCR, the TCRdb table keeps only in-frame clones and is missing some. The sample has 170,000 or so clones; roughly three fifths are singletons. Germline assignment: CDR1 SQVTM and CDR2 ANQGSEA. The CDR3 spans 14 residues. V dropped 7 bases and J dropped 5 bases, with 18 bases sitting between them. Findings of the study overall: For patients receiving tofacitinib, scalp clonality and expanded CD8+ clones among the top 100 significantly decreased.

The sample was CD8+ T cells sorted from blood, taken at week 24, from a patient treated with tofacitinib. This TCR came from a human donor with alopecia areata. J is TRBJ1-5 and V is TRBV29-1; the D gene is possibly TRBD1 (6 bases). The DNA for the CDR3 is TGCAGCGCCATTAGGCTACAGGGTGATCAGCCCCAGCATTTT. Translating gives CSAIRLQGDQPQHF.